The source of this T cell receptor (beta chain) is a study of T cells in women clearing cervical HPV infection. V dropped 8 bases and J dropped 8; count of bases not matched to a gene: 8. The V gene's germline CDR1 is MNHEY and CDR2 SVGEGT. The CDR3 sequence is 15 residues long. Remarks on this clone: Antigen: not known. The read finishes 3 residues shy of the CDR3 end, and the germline J gene is used to complete it.

Overall study results and limits: Repertoire richness, not evenness, was significantly elevated in CIN3+ cases versus controls.

TCRdb keeps only in-frame clones here, not all; method: immunoSEQ multiplex PCR. With 15,000 to 20,000 clones in the sample, the ten largest clones hold about an eighth. V gene TRBV6-2 or TRBV6-3 combines with J gene TRBJ2-1, with TRBD2 matching 14 bases. The TCR originated in a woman between 18 and 70 years old with a cervical HPV16 infection that either progressed to CIN3+ or cleared (not recorded which). The sequenced material came from blood buffy coat. The DNA read from the CDR3 is TGTGCCAGCCCCGGGACTAGCGGGAGTTTCCATGAG. Translated, it gives CASPGTSGSFHE. The whole CDR3 region reads CASPGTSGSFHEQFF.